The clone carrying this TCR beta chain was detected a few times. Its cognate antigen is unknown. The entry originates in a study of identical twins. The study's findings and limits: With monozygotic twins, out-of-frame TCR alpha sharing exceeded what models estimated.

Each cDNA held unique molecular identifiers, and template switching gave it a universal primer site. A single record per CDR3 protein comes from TCRdb applying MiXCR to the 5' RACE reads. The data contain around 650,000 distinct CDR3 sequences, around 7.4% of them singletons. This sample also belongs to another study, concerning yellow fever vaccine responses in identical twins.

Sequencing used PBMCs. This sequence was found in a woman aged 18-29 years in good health.

CDR3 amino acids: CSAKPPRVAGYYEQYV. The CDR3 DNA reads as TGCAGTGCTAAACCCCCCCGGGTAGCGGGGTACTACGAGCAGTACGTC. This sequence joins TRBV20-1 and TRBJ2-7, with 8 bases that match TRBD2. Germline assignment: CDR1 DFQATT and CDR2 SNEGSKA (reference sequence). With 4 bases clipped from V and 3 bases from J, the junction kept 14 bases outside the gene matches. The CDR3 length is 16 residues.